The 27 T cell receptor beta chains given below trace back to one sample, sequenced in a study of blood T cell repertoires in COVID-19. The data were produced by immunoSEQ multiplex PCR, yet TCRdb's version contains in-frame clones alone and is incomplete. Of 300,000 to 350,000 clones listed, 80% to 90% are singletons. Sequencing was carried out using peripheral blood. All receptors come from a man younger than 40 with active or convalescent COVID-19.

The chain links TRBV7-2 to TRBJ2-5; D possibly corresponds to TRBD2 (5 bases). The V gene's germline CDR1 is SGHTA and CDR2 FQGNSA. The V gene lost 7 bases and the J gene lost 1 base, with 13 bases spanning the gap. This CDR3 has 14 amino acids. DNA of the CDR3: TGTGCCAGCAAGAGAGGGTCCCTCCAAGAGACCCAGTACTTC. Translated: CASKRGSLQETQYF.

The rearrangement uses TRBV5-5 and TRBJ2-3; TRBD2 aligns across 9 bases. This CDR3 contains 17 residues. CDR1 and CDR2 from the germline V gene are SGHKS and YYEKEE (reference sequence). V dropped 0 bases and J dropped 2; count of bases not matched to a gene: 7. The CDR3 reads CASSLDISGGFTDTQYF. The CDR3 DNA sequence: TGTGCCAGCAGCTTGGACATTAGCGGGGGATTCACAGATACGCAGTATTTT.

CDR3 nucleotides: TGTGCCAGCAGCGTAGTGACTAGCGGGAGGCCCGGGGAGCTGTTTTTT. Its translation is CASSVVTSGRPGELFF. This chain links TRBV9 with TRBJ2-2; 13 bases line up with TRBD2. With 0 bases clipped from V and 6 bases from J, the junction kept 2 bases outside the gene matches. This CDR3 spans 16 amino acids. CDR1 and CDR2 from the germline V gene are SGDLS and YYNGEE.

The gene calls are TRBV24-1 and TRBJ2-7, with 10 positions matching TRBD1. Germline V gene lookup returns CDR1 KGHDR and CDR2 SFDVKD. The CDR3 loop spans 18 amino acids. The V and J ends lost 4 bases and 2 bases, in that order; junction bases with no gene match: 13. This CDR3 is CATSDSSLLGQGAYEQYF. The CDR3 DNA reads TGTGCCACCAGTGACTCCTCCCTCCTAGGACAGGGGGCCTACGAGCAGTACTTC.

The genes are TRBV11-3 and TRBJ2-7; 9 positions match TRBD1. Germline V gene sequence: CDR1 SGHNT, CDR2 YENEEA. The CDR3 is 14 residues long. V shed 4 bases, J shed 10 bases, and the junction held 11 bases outside the gene matches. The CDR3 DNA reads TGTGCCAGCAGCTCAGGGACAGGGTATTCGGAACAGTACTTC. It specifies CASSSGTGYSEQYF.

The genes are TRBV15 and TRBJ1-3; D is uncertain. This CDR3 region has 13 residues. V was pared by 3 bases and J by 0 bases, with 3 bases between. Germline CDR1 and CDR2: LNHNV and YYDKDF (reference sequence). The CDR3 DNA sequence: TGTGCCACCAGCAGCAGCTCTGGAAACACCATATATTTT. Translating it yields CATSSSSGNTIYF.

The rearrangement uses TRBV15 and TRBJ1-1; 8 bases agree with TRBD1. This CDR3 is 12 amino acids long. Germline assignment: CDR1 LNHNV and CDR2 YYDKDF (reference sequence). J lost 6 bases, V lost 7 bases, and 4 bases had no gene match. CDR3 in DNA: TGTGCCACCACAGGGGGCTATGCTGAAGCTTTCTTT. Residues: CATTGGYAEAFF.

This clone has only a few counts. The rearrangement joins TRBV4-3 to TRBJ1-2; 7 bases match TRBD1. This CDR3 is 15 amino acids long. The germline V gene has CDR1 LGHNA and CDR2 YSLEER. Losses at the gene ends were 0 bases for V and 4 bases for J; bases not matched to a gene: 5. The CDR3 spells CASSQEGTALYGYTF. The CDR3 DNA is TGCGCCAGCAGCCAAGAAGGGACAGCACTCTATGGCTACACCTTC.

This chain uses TRBV29-1 with TRBJ2-3; the match to TRBD1 covers 10 bases. The CDR3 runs 13 residues. V shed 6 bases and J 3 bases; nucleotides not matched to a gene: 3. CDR1 is SQVTM and CDR2 is ANQGSEA in the germline V gene. CDR3: CSVGQGRTDTQYF. The CDR3, as DNA: TGCAGCGTGGGACAGGGGAGAACAGATACGCAGTATTTT.

This clone has just one count. The J gene is TRBJ2-7, the V gene TRBV6-5, with D tentatively TRBD2 (7 bases). Germline V lookup: CDR1 MNHEY, CDR2 SVGAGI. V shed 10 bases and J shed 4 bases, with 17 bases lying between them. This CDR3 spans 13 amino acids. The CDR3 coding sequence is TGTGCCACCCGAACAGGGACTATTTACGAGCAGTACTTC. It specifies CATRTGTIYEQYF.

This clone appeared once. CDR3 DNA: TGTGCCAGTAGTATTGGGCAGAATCCCTCTCACCAAGAGACCCAGTACTTC. It encodes CASSIGQNPSHQETQYF. This chain links TRBV19 with TRBJ2-5, with D unclear. The CDR3 is 17 amino acids. CDR1 is LNHDA and CDR2 is SQIVND in the germline V gene (reference sequence). The germline V and J ends were trimmed by 3 bases and 0 bases, with 17 bases remaining between them.

The V and J genes are TRBV6-5 and TRBJ1-3; D gene unclear. Germline V gene data show CDR1 as MNHEY and CDR2 as SVGAGI. The germline V and J ends were trimmed by 7 bases and 0 bases, with 13 bases remaining between them. The CDR3 loop spans 15 amino acids. The CDR3 DNA reads TGTGCCAGCACCCTCAGCGGAATCTCTGGAAACACCATATATTTT. It is translated as CASTLSGISGNTIYF.

The chain has TRBV19 and TRBJ1-1, with unresolved D. This CDR3 spans 15 amino acids. Between the trimmed V and J ends, which lost 2 bases and 1 base, there was a span of 11 bases. The V gene's germline CDR1 is LNHDA and CDR2 SQIVND (reference sequence). CDR3 DNA: TGTGCCAGTAGTATATCCCCGGGTCCGAACACTGAAGCTTTCTTT. As protein: CASSISPGPNTEAFF.

This clone was found once. The CDR3 coding sequence is TGCGCCAGCAGGGGGGACAGGGTTGACTATGGCTACACCTTC. Translated: CASRGDRVDYGYTF. This chain uses TRBV5-1 with TRBJ1-2; 9 bases line up with TRBD1. CDR1 SGHRS and CDR2 YFSETQ come from the germline V gene. V was pared by 5 bases and J by 3 bases, with 5 bases of the junction left unmatched. CDR3 length equals 14 residues.

The chain couples TRBV6-5 to TRBJ2-7; 9 bases agree with TRBD2. The trim removed 1 base at V and 6 bases at J, leaving 7 bases unmatched. The germline gives CDR1 MNHEY, CDR2 SVGAGI. There are 15 residues in the CDR3. The chain's CDR3 is CASSYLRTSVSEQYF. The CDR3 DNA reads as TGTGCCAGCAGTTACTTGAGGACTAGCGTAAGCGAGCAGTACTTC.

The V gene is TRBV7-2, the J gene TRBJ2-5, with 11 bases that match TRBD1. Germline V CDR1 and CDR2: SGHTA, FQGNSA. The CDR3 covers 15 residues. V shed 4 bases, J shed 5 bases, and the junction held 6 bases outside the gene matches. The CDR3 region has the DNA TGTGCCAGCAGCTCGCCGGGACAGGGGGGGGAGACCCAGTACTTC. Residues: CASSSPGQGGETQYF.

The count of this clone is one. V is TRBV19 and J is TRBJ2-7, with D unresolved. Looked up from germline, CDR1 is LNHDA and CDR2 is SQIVND (reference sequence). This CDR3 spans 14 amino acids. Deletions cut 3 bases from V and 6 bases from J, with 15 bases between. The CDR3, as DNA: TGTGCCAGTAGTATCCCCCTCGGTGGGCGCGAGCAGTACTTC. It encodes CASSIPLGGREQYF.

This clone was seen a few times. The V call is TRBV7-6, the J call TRBJ2-1; D is possibly TRBD1 (6 bases). This CDR3 contains 16 residues. From germline, CDR1 is SGHVS and CDR2 FNYEAQ. Deletions cut 2 bases from V and 1 base from J, with 12 bases between. In DNA form, the CDR3 reads TGTGCCAGCAGCTTAAGTACAGGGTATTCCTACAATGAGCAGTTCTTC. Translated, it gives CASSLSTGYSYNEQFF. Combining the CDR3 with reference TRBV7-6 and TRBJ2-1 gives the whole variable domain GAGVSQSPRYKVTKRGQDVALRCDPISGHVSLYWYRQALGQGPEFLTYFNYEAQQDKSGLPNDRFSAERPEGSISTLTIQRTEQRDSAMYRCASSLSTGYSYNEQFFGPGTRLTVL.

The V call is TRBV11-1, the J call TRBJ2-1, with 7 nucleotides matching TRBD2. Germline V lookup: CDR1 SGHAT, CDR2 FQDESV (reference sequence). CDR3 length equals 16 residues. Trimming at V came to 2 bases and at J to 3 bases, leaving 7 bases not matched to a gene. CDR3 protein: CASSLKAGVGYNEQFF. The CDR3 nucleotides are TGTGCCAGCAGCTTAAAGGCGGGAGTAGGCTACAATGAGCAGTTCTTC.

This clone showed up just a few times. The V call is TRBV6-6, the J call TRBJ2-5, with TRBD2 matching 15 bases. V was clipped by 5 bases and J by 6 bases; unmatched bases: 25. The CDR3 consists of 22 residues. The germline gives CDR1 MNHNY, CDR2 SVGAGI (reference sequence). Here the CDR3 DNA reads TGTGCCAGCAGTCGACTTTGGGAGGCGTGGACTAGCGGGGGGGCCAGAGTTAAGACCCAGTACTTC. Encoded protein: CASSRLWEAWTSGGARVKTQYF.

The genes are TRBV30 and TRBJ2-3; 7 nucleotides line up with TRBD2. J lost 4 bases, V lost 3 bases, and 7 bases had no gene match. CDR3 length: 14 amino acids. The V gene's germline CDR1 is GTSNPN and CDR2 SVGIG (reference sequence). CDR3 sequence reads: CAWRPGTTADTQYF. CDR3 coding DNA: TGTGCCTGGAGGCCCGGGACTACGGCAGATACGCAGTATTTT.

This chain uses TRBV28 with TRBJ2-3, with 12 positions matching TRBD2. The CDR3 runs 16 residues. CDR1 is MDHEN, CDR2 SYDVKM, per germline. Losses at the gene ends were 5 bases for V and 6 bases for J; bases not matched to a gene: 9. The CDR3 loop is CASSTASGGAADTQYF. The CDR3 bases are TGTGCCAGCAGTACCGCTAGCGGGGGGGCTGCTGATACGCAGTATTTT.

This chain uses TRBV4-2 with TRBJ2-1, with D possibly TRBD1 on 6 matching bases. The CDR3 is made up of 17 amino acids. From germline, CDR1 is LGHNA and CDR2 YNFKEQ. The ends were cut back, 4 bases at V and 1 base at J, with 17 bases in the middle. The CDR3 region has the DNA TGTGCCAGCAGCCCGAGCCCCTGGACAGTTTCCTACAATGAGCAGTTCTTC. It is translated as CASSPSPWTVSYNEQFF.

The V call is TRBV9, the J call TRBJ1-3, with 7 bases fitting TRBD1. Germline values: CDR1 SGDLS, CDR2 YYNGEE. After removal of 0 bases from V and 5 bases from J, the junction contained 11 bases not matched to a gene. The CDR3 is 17 residues long. The CDR3 region is CASSVAPQGVGRNTIYF. In DNA form, the CDR3 reads TGTGCCAGCAGCGTAGCTCCGCAGGGGGTCGGGAGAAACACCATATATTTT.

V and J are TRBV3-1 (or the pseudogene TRBV3-2) and TRBJ2-7; 7 bases are shared with TRBD2. The germline gives CDR1 LGHDT, CDR2 YNNKEL (reference sequence). CDR3 length: 17 residues. V lost 4 bases, J lost 2 bases, and 14 bases stayed unmatched. For the CDR3, the DNA is TGTGCCAGCAGCCCCCGACCCCATCTAGCGGTACCCTACGAGCAGTACTTC. This codes for CASSPRPHLAVPYEQYF.

Turning to this clone: This sample includes further DNA sequences coding for the same CDR3. The chain uses TRBV27 and TRBJ2-2; D gene ambiguous. V was shortened by 6 bases and J by 8 bases, with 13 bases between the two germline ends. CDR3 length: 13 residues. CDR1 is MNHEY and CDR2 is SMNVEV in the germline V gene (reference sequence). The CDR3 spells CASSLYITGELFF. As DNA, the CDR3 is TGTGCCAGCAGCCTTTATATCACTGGGGAGCTGTTTTTT.

The rearrangement uses TRBV6-4 and TRBJ2-7; 8 positions match TRBD2. This CDR3 spans 13 amino acids. The germline V gene encodes CDR1 MRHNA and CDR2 SNTAGT. J lost 7 bases, V lost 11 bases, and 13 bases had no gene match. Here the CDR3 DNA reads TGTGCCCCACCCAAGGGCGGGAGGTGTGAGCAGTACTTC. Its translation is CAPPKGGRCEQYF.